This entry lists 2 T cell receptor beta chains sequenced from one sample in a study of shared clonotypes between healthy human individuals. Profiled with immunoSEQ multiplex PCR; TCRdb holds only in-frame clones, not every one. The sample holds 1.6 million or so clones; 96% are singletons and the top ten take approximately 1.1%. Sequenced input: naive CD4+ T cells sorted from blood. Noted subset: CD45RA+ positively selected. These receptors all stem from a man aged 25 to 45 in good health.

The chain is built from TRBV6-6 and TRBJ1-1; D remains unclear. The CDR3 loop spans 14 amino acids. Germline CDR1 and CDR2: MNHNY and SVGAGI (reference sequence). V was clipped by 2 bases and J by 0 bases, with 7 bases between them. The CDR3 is CASSYVQMNTEAFF. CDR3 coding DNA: TGTGCCAGCAGTTACGTACAGATGAACACTGAAGCTTTCTTT.

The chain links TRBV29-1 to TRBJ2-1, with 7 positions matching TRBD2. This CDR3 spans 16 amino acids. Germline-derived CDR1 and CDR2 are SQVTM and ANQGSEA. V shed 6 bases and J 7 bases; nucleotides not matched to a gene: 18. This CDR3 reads CSVGGIYGGNLNEQFF. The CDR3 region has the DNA TGCAGCGTGGGGGGGATATATGGCGGGAACTTAAATGAGCAGTTCTTC.